This T cell receptor (beta chain) was obtained from a study of T cells in Graves' hyperthyroidism and ophthalmopathy. RNA transcripts gave rise to amplified TCR beta CDR3 regions. The HTBI primer set was used in a first-round RT-PCR of the TCR CDR3. In TCRdb, the multiplex PCR reads were re-called with MiXCR into one record per CDR3 protein. Of over 400,000 distinct CDR3 sequences listed, approximately 23% are singletons. The receptor comes from a woman between 65 and 79 years old with Graves' ophthalmopathy. The specimen sequenced was blood.

CDR3 region: CAISESHTGVETQYF. CDR3 nucleotide sequence: TGTGCCATCAGTGAGTCGCATACGGGAGTGGAGACCCAGTACTTC. The V and J genes are TRBV10-3 and TRBJ2-5, with TRBD2 as a possible D gene (6 bases). The germline V gene encodes CDR1 ENHRY and CDR2 SYGVKD. Trimming removed 0 bases from V and 5 bases from J, with 13 bases in between. CDR3 length: 15 amino acids.